This T cell receptor (beta chain) originates from a study of T cell repertoires in cytomegalovirus infection. Germline lookup yields CDR1 SEHNR and CDR2 FQNEAQ (reference sequence). The CDR3 covers 15 residues. Trimming cost V 5 bases and J 7 bases; bases outside gene matches: 10. This clonotype was counted at least ten times. TCRdb redid the calling of the reads with MiXCR, one entry per CDR3 protein. The sample yields 150,000 to 200,000 distinct CDR3 sequences, approximately 9.7% seen once. The sequence derives from a human donor in good health (CMV status not recorded). Some clones in this sample may be carry-over from other donors' samples. V is TRBV7-9 and J is TRBJ2-1; the match to TRBD1 covers 8 bases. Sequenced sample: PBMCs. The CDR3 loop is CASSQGQGRGNEQFF. The CDR3 DNA sequence: TGTGCCAGCAGCCAAGGACAGGGACGGGGTAATGAGCAGTTCTTC.